The 5 T cell receptor beta chains listed next were all sequenced from one sample in a study of CD4 T cells in relation to SARS-CoV-2 and coronaviruses. These receptors have no known antigen. Method: immunoSEQ multiplex PCR; TCRdb's copy keeps in-frame clones and lacks some. The table lists more than 20,000 clones, over 65% of them singletons. Before the COVID-19 pandemic, during about 2011-2018, CD4+ T cells were taken from unexposed donors. The cells were cultured for less than twelve days before CD4+ T cells were isolated. The sequencing sample was made of CD4+ T cells from PBMCs, cultured in vitro. Receptors were obtained from a human donor in good health.

CDR3 protein: CAWTANYGYTF. The CDR3 DNA reads as TGTGCCTGGACAGCTAACTATGGCTACACCTTC. The chain joins TRBV30 to TRBJ1-2; D unresolved. Germline V lookup: CDR1 GTSNPN, CDR2 SVGIG (reference sequence). V was pared by 4 bases and J by 0 bases, with 3 bases between. The CDR3 is 11 residues long. Supplemented by reference TRBV30 and TRBJ1-2, the full variable domain reads SQTIHQWPATLVQPVGSPLSLECTVEGTSNPNLYWYRQAAGRGLQLLFYSVGIGQISSEVPQNLSASRPQDRQFILSSKKLLLSDSGFYLCAWTANYGYTFGSGTRLTVV.

This clone came up a few times. This CDR3 reads CASSASWDKNEKLFF. CDR3 sequence (DNA): TGTGCCAGCAGCGCATCCTGGGACAAGAATGAAAAACTGTTTTTT. The J gene is TRBJ1-4, the V gene TRBV7-9, with D possibly matching TRBD1 (6 bases). The V gene's germline CDR1 is SEHNR and CDR2 FQNEAQ (reference sequence). Trimming removed 5 bases at V and 5 bases at J, with 15 bases between. The CDR3 consists of 15 residues.

CDR3 protein: CASTTGGTYEQYF. For the CDR3, the DNA is TGTGCCAGCACAACGGGGGGGACCTACGAGCAGTACTTC. The chain recombines TRBV3-1 (or the pseudogene TRBV3-2) with TRBJ2-7, with 8 bases fitting TRBD2. J was trimmed by 2 bases and V by 7 bases; bases with no gene match: 4. The CDR3 is made up of 13 amino acids. The germline gives CDR1 LGHDT, CDR2 YNNKEL (reference sequence).

The chain links TRBV2 to TRBJ2-1; TRBD2 matches 9 bases. The CDR3 length is 15 residues. Trimming at V came to 5 bases and at J to 6 bases, leaving 8 bases not matched to a gene. Germline lookup yields CDR1 SNHLY and CDR2 FYNNEI. The CDR3 DNA sequence: TGTGCCAGCAGTAGCGGCGGGAGGGCCGCCAATGAGCAGTTCTTC. It is translated as CASSSGGRAANEQFF.

This clone showed up just once. The chain has TRBV19 and TRBJ1-1; 9 bases match TRBD1. The V segment lost 5 bases and the J segment 6 bases; nucleotides outside the gene matches: 4. Germline lookup yields CDR1 LNHDA and CDR2 SQIVND (reference sequence). CDR3 length: 13 amino acids. CDR3 protein: CASSQTGGSEAFF. The CDR3 DNA sequence: TGTGCCAGTAGTCAGACAGGGGGATCTGAAGCTTTCTTT.